These T cell receptor beta chains were read from a single sample in a study of T cell changes during pregnancy in multiple sclerosis. The repertoire was sequenced with immunoSEQ multiplex PCR; TCRdb's copy has only in-frame clones and lacks some. The sample holds roughly 110,000 clones; just under 95% are singletons and the top ten take 0.78%. The sample was peripheral blood, taken in the third trimester of pregnancy. The receptor source for this set is a female donor in good health, enrolled as a control in a pregnancy study. Each CDR3 is given with its conserved first and last residue. The order of the fields is V gene, J gene, D gene, clone size, CDR3 DNA, CDR3 protein. The D gene is left open where the match is weak. Clone size appears in some rows only: once, few, many, or a class for an expanded clone.

v_call: TRBV30; j_call: TRBJ1-2; d_call: TRBD1; clone_size: .; cdr3_nt: TGTGCCTGGGCGGGACAGGGGGGCTATGGCTACACCTTC; cdr3_aa: CAWAGQGGYGYTF
v_call: TRBV28; j_call: TRBJ1-2; d_call: .; clone_size: .; cdr3_nt: TGTGCCAGCGAGGACACGCTCAACTATGGCTACACCTTC; cdr3_aa: CASEDTLNYGYTF
v_call: TRBV14; j_call: TRBJ1-2; d_call: .; clone_size: .; cdr3_nt: TGTGCCAGCAGCACCGGACAGAACTATGGCTACACCTTC; cdr3_aa: CASSTGQNYGYTF
v_call: TRBV10-3; j_call: TRBJ1-2; d_call: .; clone_size: .; cdr3_nt: TGTGCCATCAGCACAGATAACTATGGCTACACCTTC; cdr3_aa: CAISTDNYGYTF
v_call: TRBV4-1; j_call: TRBJ2-1; d_call: TRBD1; clone_size: .; cdr3_nt: TGCGCCAGCAGCCAATTTGGACAGGGGGGTGGTGAGCAGTTCTTC; cdr3_aa: CASSQFGQGGGEQFF
v_call: TRBV30; j_call: TRBJ1-1; d_call: .; clone_size: few; cdr3_nt: TGTGCCTGGAGTGGGCAGATAATGAACACTGAAGCTTTCTTT; cdr3_aa: CAWSGQIMNTEAFF
v_call: TRBV30; j_call: TRBJ1-6; d_call: .; clone_size: .; cdr3_nt: TGTGCCTGGATTGGGGGCGGAGAATCCTATAATTCACCCCTCCACTTT; cdr3_aa: CAWIGGGESYNSPLHF
v_call: TRBV27; j_call: TRBJ2-7; d_call: TRBD1; clone_size: .; cdr3_nt: TGTGCCAGCAGTTGGGGACAGGGGGACTACGAGCAGTACTTC; cdr3_aa: CASSWGQGDYEQYF
v_call: TRBV5-1; j_call: TRBJ1-1; d_call: TRBD1; clone_size: .; cdr3_nt: TGCGCCAGCAGCTTGACAGGGGAAAAACTAGAAGCTTTCTTT; cdr3_aa: CASSLTGEKLEAFF
v_call: TRBV6-6; j_call: TRBJ1-1; d_call: TRBD1; clone_size: .; cdr3_nt: TGTGCCAGCAGTCCCCGGGACAGGGGATCTGAAGCTTTCTTT; cdr3_aa: CASSPRDRGSEAFF
v_call: TRBV30; j_call: TRBJ2-3; d_call: TRBD2; clone_size: once; cdr3_nt: TGTGCCTGGAGTGAAGGACTAGCGGAAAGCACAGATACGCAGTATTTT; cdr3_aa: CAWSEGLAESTDTQYF
v_call: TRBV5-5; j_call: TRBJ1-4; d_call: TRBD1; clone_size: .; cdr3_nt: TGTGCCAGCAGCCCCCGAGTAGGGGGCGAAAAACTGTTTTTT; cdr3_aa: CASSPRVGGEKLFF
v_call: TRBV6-5; j_call: TRBJ2-1; d_call: .; clone_size: .; cdr3_nt: TGTGCCAGCAGTTACTCGACAGGGAGGAGCAATGAGCAGTTCTTC; cdr3_aa: CASSYSTGRSNEQFF
v_call: TRBV27; j_call: TRBJ1-5; d_call: .; clone_size: .; cdr3_nt: TGTGCCAGCAGGCAAACGGTACAGGGATGGGTAGGCAATCAGCCCCAGCATTTT; cdr3_aa: CASRQTVQGWVGNQPQHF
v_call: TRBV27; j_call: TRBJ1-6; d_call: .; clone_size: few; cdr3_nt: TGTGCCAGCAGTCCACTGGGGCGGACAGAGCTTTCACCCCTCCACTTT; cdr3_aa: CASSPLGRTELSPLHF
v_call: TRBV9; j_call: TRBJ1-2; d_call: .; clone_size: .; cdr3_nt: TGTGCCAGCAGCCTAAGACAGTTATCTAACTATGGCTACACCTTC; cdr3_aa: CASSLRQLSNYGYTF
v_call: TRBV29-1; j_call: TRBJ1-2; d_call: .; clone_size: .; cdr3_nt: TGCAGCGTTGAACAGGGGAACTATGGCTACACCTTC; cdr3_aa: CSVEQGNYGYTF
v_call: TRBV9; j_call: TRBJ2-2; d_call: .; clone_size: .; cdr3_nt: TGTGCCAGCAGCGAAACAGGGATTAACACCGGGGAGCTGTTTTTT; cdr3_aa: CASSETGINTGELFF
v_call: TRBV9; j_call: TRBJ1-1; d_call: .; clone_size: .; cdr3_nt: TGTGCCAGCAGCGTAGCACAACGTAACACTGAAGCTTTCTTT; cdr3_aa: CASSVAQRNTEAFF
v_call: TRBV25-1; j_call: TRBJ1-2; d_call: .; clone_size: .; cdr3_nt: TGTGCCAGCAGTTCCCGGGTATCCTTTGGCTACACCTTC; cdr3_aa: CASSSRVSFGYTF
v_call: TRBV19; j_call: TRBJ2-7; d_call: TRBD2; clone_size: few; cdr3_nt: TGTGCCAGTAGTATCCCCAGCGGGGGTTCCTACGAGCAGTACTTC; cdr3_aa: CASSIPSGGSYEQYF
v_call: TRBV15; j_call: TRBJ2-7; d_call: .; clone_size: .; cdr3_nt: TGTGCCACCAGCAGAGAGGGCGGGGCCTACGAGCAGTACTTC; cdr3_aa: CATSREGGAYEQYF
v_call: TRBV2; j_call: TRBJ1-4; d_call: .; clone_size: .; cdr3_nt: TGTGCCAGCAGTGGGATTGGGGGGGTCTTGCTTTTT; cdr3_aa: CASSGIGGVLLF
v_call: TRBV5-5; j_call: TRBJ1-6; d_call: .; clone_size: .; cdr3_nt: TGTGCCAGCAGCTTGGAGGCGGGCAGCCAGAATTCACCCCTCCACTTT; cdr3_aa: CASSLEAGSQNSPLHF
v_call: TRBV5-5; j_call: TRBJ1-4; d_call: TRBD1; clone_size: .; cdr3_nt: TGTGCCAGCAGCTTGCCACAGGGGGCAGGTGAAAAACTGTTTTTT; cdr3_aa: CASSLPQGAGEKLFF
v_call: TRBV30; j_call: TRBJ1-1; d_call: TRBD1; clone_size: .; cdr3_nt: TGTGCCTGGAGTACCGGACAGGGGTCAGCTGAAGCTTTCTTT; cdr3_aa: CAWSTGQGSAEAFF
v_call: TRBV4-3; j_call: TRBJ1-6; d_call: TRBD1; clone_size: .; cdr3_nt: TGCGCCAGCAGCCAAGATAGGACAGGGCATTCACCCCTCCACTTT; cdr3_aa: CASSQDRTGHSPLHF
v_call: TRBV7-2; j_call: TRBJ1-5; d_call: .; clone_size: once; cdr3_nt: TGTGCCAGCAGCACACAGGGAAGCAATCAGCCCCAGCATTTT; cdr3_aa: CASSTQGSNQPQHF
v_call: TRBV18; j_call: TRBJ1-1; d_call: .; clone_size: .; cdr3_nt: TGTGCCAGCTCCCAAACGGACAGACTCACTGAAGCTTTCTTT; cdr3_aa: CASSQTDRLTEAFF
v_call: TRBV2; j_call: TRBJ1-3; d_call: .; clone_size: .; cdr3_nt: TGTGCCAGCAGTGTTAGCTCCTCACCCTCTGGAAACACCATATATTTT; cdr3_aa: CASSVSSSPSGNTIYF
v_call: TRBV5-4; j_call: TRBJ2-3; d_call: TRBD2; clone_size: .; cdr3_nt: TGTGCCAGCAGCCCTCGGACTAGCGGGACCACAGATACGCAGTATTTT; cdr3_aa: CASSPRTSGTTDTQYF
v_call: TRBV18; j_call: TRBJ2-7; d_call: .; clone_size: .; cdr3_nt: TGTGCCAGCTCACCGGGGTCTATAGGGGGAAGGGACGAGCAGTACTTC; cdr3_aa: CASSPGSIGGRDEQYF
v_call: TRBV19; j_call: TRBJ2-1; d_call: TRBD2; clone_size: once; cdr3_nt: TGTGCCAGTAGTGGACGGACTAGCGGGGATTACAATGAGCAGTTCTTC; cdr3_aa: CASSGRTSGDYNEQFF
v_call: TRBV7-8; j_call: TRBJ1-5; d_call: .; clone_size: .; cdr3_nt: TGTGCCAGCAGCCGGGCGGCGGGGCGGGAGAGGGCCCAGCATTTT; cdr3_aa: CASSRAAGRERAQHF
v_call: TRBV27; j_call: TRBJ2-7; d_call: .; clone_size: .; cdr3_nt: TGTGCCAGCAGTTTTTCCGACAGATACTACGAGCAGTACTTC; cdr3_aa: CASSFSDRYYEQYF
v_call: TRBV4-1; j_call: TRBJ1-5; d_call: TRBD1; clone_size: .; cdr3_nt: TGCGCCAGCAGCCGTGGGATCACGACAGGGAAGGGGAATCAGCCCCAGCATTTT; cdr3_aa: CASSRGITTGKGNQPQHF
v_call: TRBV5-4; j_call: TRBJ2-3; d_call: TRBD1; clone_size: .; cdr3_nt: TGTGCCAGCAGCTTGGGTCAGGGGACAGGGTGGACAGATACGCAGTATTTT; cdr3_aa: CASSLGQGTGWTDTQYF
v_call: TRBV18; j_call: TRBJ2-1; d_call: .; clone_size: .; cdr3_nt: TGTGCCAGCTCACAGTACAGGGATGAGCAGTTCTTC; cdr3_aa: CASSQYRDEQFF
v_call: TRBV7-8; j_call: TRBJ2-1; d_call: .; clone_size: .; cdr3_nt: TGTGCCAGCAGCTTTTCCGAGGGCGGACTCTCCTACAATGAGCAGTTCTTC; cdr3_aa: CASSFSEGGLSYNEQFF
v_call: TRBV5-8; j_call: TRBJ2-7; d_call: TRBD1; clone_size: .; cdr3_nt: TGTGCCAGCAGCTTGGAGGGACAGGGGGTTGGCGAGCAGTACTTC; cdr3_aa: CASSLEGQGVGEQYF
v_call: TRBV6-4; j_call: TRBJ2-4; d_call: TRBD2; clone_size: once; cdr3_nt: TGTGCCAGCAGTGATTCTTCGGGGGGGGACATTCAGTACTTC; cdr3_aa: CASSDSSGGDIQYF
v_call: TRBV2; j_call: TRBJ1-1; d_call: .; clone_size: .; cdr3_nt: TGTGCCAGCAGTGTTAAGACAGCGAACACTGAAGCTTTCTTT; cdr3_aa: CASSVKTANTEAFF
v_call: TRBV30; j_call: TRBJ1-1; d_call: .; clone_size: .; cdr3_nt: TGTGCCTGGAGTAGACAGAGGGAGGGCTTTAGAGCTTTCTTT; cdr3_aa: CAWSRQREGFRAFF
v_call: TRBV18; j_call: TRBJ2-5; d_call: TRBD1; clone_size: .; cdr3_nt: TGTGCCAGCTCACCGGCAACAGGGGGTCAAGAGACCCAGTACTTC; cdr3_aa: CASSPATGGQETQYF
v_call: TRBV30; j_call: TRBJ1-2; d_call: TRBD1; clone_size: .; cdr3_nt: TGTGCCTGGAGGGGACAGGGCTATGGCTACACCTTC; cdr3_aa: CAWRGQGYGYTF
v_call: TRBV7-9; j_call: TRBJ2-7; d_call: TRBD2; clone_size: .; cdr3_nt: TGTGCCAGCAGCTTGGCGGGGGGGCTCTACGAGCAGTACTTC; cdr3_aa: CASSLAGGLYEQYF
v_call: TRBV6-6; j_call: TRBJ1-5; d_call: .; clone_size: .; cdr3_nt: TGTGCCAGCAGAACACAAAGCAATCAGCCCCAGCATTTT; cdr3_aa: CASRTQSNQPQHF
v_call: TRBV7-3; j_call: TRBJ2-5; d_call: .; clone_size: .; cdr3_nt: TGTGCCAGCAGCTTAGCAGGGTTGGGGGAGACCCAGTACTTC; cdr3_aa: CASSLAGLGETQYF
v_call: TRBV21-1; j_call: TRBJ2-7; d_call: .; clone_size: .; cdr3_nt: TGTGCCAGCAGCAATCCTTTCGGGACAGGGGACTACGAGCAGTACTTC; cdr3_aa: CASSNPFGTGDYEQYF
v_call: TRBV6-5; j_call: TRBJ1-5; d_call: TRBD1; clone_size: once; cdr3_nt: TGTGCCAGCAGAAGGACAGGGGGGCATCAGCCCCAGCATTTT; cdr3_aa: CASRRTGGHQPQHF
v_call: TRBV10-3; j_call: TRBJ2-1; d_call: TRBD2; clone_size: .; cdr3_nt: TGTGCCATCAGGAGGACTAGCGGGGATGAGCAGTTCTTC; cdr3_aa: CAIRRTSGDEQFF
v_call: TRBV19; j_call: TRBJ1-2; d_call: TRBD1; clone_size: .; cdr3_nt: TGTGCCAGTAGTATCCTTGGGACAGGGGACTATGGCTACACCTTC; cdr3_aa: CASSILGTGDYGYTF
v_call: TRBV10-3; j_call: TRBJ1-2; d_call: .; clone_size: .; cdr3_nt: TGTGCCATCAGTGAAGGGGGACGCGGCGATGGCTACACCTTC; cdr3_aa: CAISEGGRGDGYTF
v_call: TRBV6-5; j_call: TRBJ1-1; d_call: .; clone_size: .; cdr3_nt: TGTGCCAGCAGTTACGCCCGCGTCGGAGGGGAAGCTTTCTTT; cdr3_aa: CASSYARVGGEAFF
v_call: TRBV9; j_call: TRBJ2-5; d_call: TRBD2; clone_size: .; cdr3_nt: TGTGCCAGCAGCCCAGGACTAGCTGGGGAGACCCAGTACTTC; cdr3_aa: CASSPGLAGETQYF
v_call: TRBV19; j_call: TRBJ1-3; d_call: .; clone_size: .; cdr3_nt: TGTGCCAGTAGTTTCCTCATGAGCTCTGGAAACACCATATATTTT; cdr3_aa: CASSFLMSSGNTIYF
v_call: TRBV4-1; j_call: TRBJ2-7; d_call: .; clone_size: .; cdr3_nt: TGCGCCAGCAGCCAAGATCTGGGCAGAGCCTACGAGCAGTACTTC; cdr3_aa: CASSQDLGRAYEQYF
v_call: TRBV9; j_call: TRBJ2-3; d_call: .; clone_size: once; cdr3_nt: TGTGCCAGCAGCGTAGTGAGAGCGGGTACAGATACGCAGTATTTT; cdr3_aa: CASSVVRAGTDTQYF